This is a list of T cell receptor beta chains from one sample in a study of metastatic and nonmetastatic thyroid tumors. TCRdb re-analyzed the PCR reads through MiXCR. The top ten hold 8.5% to 10% of the sample, which has tens of thousands of clones, approximately 13% seen once. Material for sequencing was tumor tissue. These receptors were taken from a female donor with papillary thyroid cancer or a benign thyroid nodule (not recorded which). Some clones in this sample may be carry-over from other donors' samples. CDR3s include the opening cysteine and the closing phenylalanine or tryptophan.

CASSFTGTQPQHF	TRBV5-1	TRBJ1-5
CASSRRSFYGYTF	TRBV7-9	TRBJ1-2
CASSLMFF	TRBV6-9	TRBJ2-1
CSARLQGNTEAFF	TRBV20-1	TRBJ1-1
CSAQGSFGTEAFF	TRBV29-1	TRBJ1-1
CSADADGTGDEKLFF	TRBV20-1	TRBJ1-4
CASHPESSNQPQHF	TRBV2	TRBJ1-5
CSARSGIQETQYF	TRBV20-1	TRBJ2-5
CASSLTGRGDEQFF	TRBV12-3/TRBV12-4	TRBJ2-1
CASSSAGQGGAGELFF	TRBV28	TRBJ2-2
CASSFTLWDSNISYEQYF	TRBV11-1	TRBJ2-7
CASSESGSSYNEQFF	TRBV10-1	TRBJ2-1
CASSSDSSQSSYEQYF	TRBV5-1	TRBJ2-7
CASSSPRTYEQYF	TRBV12-3/TRBV12-4	TRBJ2-7
CAWSVRGVEQYF	TRBV30	TRBJ2-7
CASSLEWGSTEAFF	TRBV5-5	TRBJ1-1
CASGAGAYYNSPLHF	TRBV2	TRBJ1-6
CASSAGLNTEAFF	TRBV7-6	TRBJ1-1
CSVVRTNNEQFF	TRBV29-1	TRBJ2-1
CASSQVQGENEQFF	TRBV18	TRBJ2-1
CASSLVGSQETQYF	TRBV5-1	TRBJ2-5
CASSSATGRTIYGYTF	TRBV12-3/TRBV12-4	TRBJ1-2
CARWGGGDDEQYF	TRBV2	TRBJ2-7
CASRSTGGGYGYTF	TRBV28	TRBJ1-2
CASSNRQGRTYEQYF	TRBV6-1	TRBJ2-7
CASIESALDSYEQYF	TRBV6-1	TRBJ2-7
CATSRLGLAGDTQYF	TRBV15	TRBJ2-3
CASTRGETQYF	TRBV19	TRBJ2-5
CASSLPNIASGSGHNEQFF	TRBV5-1	TRBJ2-1
CAWTGTGGPVVPDTQYF	TRBV30	TRBJ2-3
CASSTRELSYNEQFF	TRBV11-2	TRBJ2-1
CASSLNVGTEAFF	TRBV5-1	TRBJ1-1
CASSPLSGRAPGELFF	TRBV9	TRBJ2-2
CASSLKRVEGWLFF	TRBV28	TRBJ2-2
CASSESAVPQDEQYF	TRBV10-1	TRBJ2-7
CASTPGTKGETQYF	TRBV5-1	TRBJ2-5
CASSGPLEIGSSYNEQFF	TRBV2	TRBJ2-1
CASGLVRWRIAGVNEQFF	TRBV12-5	TRBJ2-1
CASSLYRFAALSF	TRBV5-1	TRBJ1-4
CASSFLGVTEAFF	TRBV28	TRBJ1-1
CASSLGGLAGGHNEQFF	TRBV5-4	TRBJ2-1
CASSFAGQVKMNTEAFF	TRBV27	TRBJ1-1
CASSYSVDTQYF	TRBV5-1	TRBJ2-3
CASETGTGVNEQYF	TRBV5-1	TRBJ2-7
CASSLAVNEKLFF	TRBV5-1	TRBJ1-4
CASMQGTYEQYF	TRBV6-2/TRBV6-3	TRBJ2-7
CASSHLATGHNTEAFF	TRBV11-1	TRBJ1-1
CASNHRVGPNEQFF	TRBV6-1	TRBJ2-1
CASSRASAGYEQYF	TRBV18	TRBJ2-7
CSAPTLEEGQFF	TRBV20-1	TRBJ2-1
CASSLGLNTQYF	TRBV7-9	TRBJ2-3
CAWSSGSSYEQYF	TRBV30	TRBJ2-7
CASSKRQGISDGYTF	TRBV4-1	TRBJ1-2
CASSAGGRGETQYF	TRBV9	TRBJ2-5